This record looks at one TCR beta chain sequence and its context. Antigen: not known. The CDR3 is 16 residues long. V gave up 0 bases and J gave up 3 bases, with 15 bases separating them. The sample is drawn from a study of memory CD4+ T cells and cytomegalovirus serostatus. About the study: Of the healthy Belgian adults, roughly ten were CMV seropositive and 20 to 25 seronegative.

Study-wide findings and caveats: Suggested: most of the CMV-linked TCR signature lies in CD4+ memory cells. About 40% of the 164 known CMV-associated TCRbeta sequences appeared in CD4+ memory.

The sort gate was single viable CD3+CD4+CD8-CD45RO+ cells for memory CD4+ T cells. The repertoire was sequenced with immunoSEQ multiplex PCR; TCRdb's copy has only in-frame clones and lacks some. The sample holds about 59,000 clones, roughly 81% seen once. Sequenced material: memory CD4+ T cells from blood. The rearrangement uses TRBV23-1 and TRBJ2-7; a possible D gene is TRBD2 (7 bases). TRBV23-1 is flagged as an ORF with uncertain function. This receptor was obtained from an adult in good health and CMV-seronegative. CDR3 sequence reads: CASSQSSEGGDYEQYF. CDR3 coding DNA: TGCGCCAGCAGTCAATCCAGTGAAGGGGGGGACTACGAGCAGTACTTC.